This TCR beta chain was sequenced for a study of cytomegalovirus exposure and HLA in healthy donors. Amplification used 60 Vbeta primers and 13 Jbeta primers. Only in-frame clones appear in the TCRdb table, and some are missing; sequencing was by immunoSEQ multiplex PCR. The sample consists of approximately 160,000 clones, more than 60% of them appearing once. Study outcomes and limitations: No immune exposure information besides CMV serostatus was available. Most likely, a cluster of highly shared sequence variants arose as a sequencing artifact.

Of note for this clone: Its antigen remains unknown.

Trimming took 1 base from V and 4 from J, leaving 13 bases between them. The CDR3 runs 16 residues. Germline-derived CDR1 and CDR2 are MGHDK and SYGVNS. This chain uses TRBV25-1 with TRBJ1-4; the D is unclear. The material sequenced was PBMCs. The clonotype was recovered from a male donor in good health and CMV-seronegative. CDR3: CASSEFKGGSNEKLFF. In DNA, the CDR3 is TGTGCCAGCAGTGAATTTAAGGGAGGGAGTAATGAAAAACTGTTTTTT.